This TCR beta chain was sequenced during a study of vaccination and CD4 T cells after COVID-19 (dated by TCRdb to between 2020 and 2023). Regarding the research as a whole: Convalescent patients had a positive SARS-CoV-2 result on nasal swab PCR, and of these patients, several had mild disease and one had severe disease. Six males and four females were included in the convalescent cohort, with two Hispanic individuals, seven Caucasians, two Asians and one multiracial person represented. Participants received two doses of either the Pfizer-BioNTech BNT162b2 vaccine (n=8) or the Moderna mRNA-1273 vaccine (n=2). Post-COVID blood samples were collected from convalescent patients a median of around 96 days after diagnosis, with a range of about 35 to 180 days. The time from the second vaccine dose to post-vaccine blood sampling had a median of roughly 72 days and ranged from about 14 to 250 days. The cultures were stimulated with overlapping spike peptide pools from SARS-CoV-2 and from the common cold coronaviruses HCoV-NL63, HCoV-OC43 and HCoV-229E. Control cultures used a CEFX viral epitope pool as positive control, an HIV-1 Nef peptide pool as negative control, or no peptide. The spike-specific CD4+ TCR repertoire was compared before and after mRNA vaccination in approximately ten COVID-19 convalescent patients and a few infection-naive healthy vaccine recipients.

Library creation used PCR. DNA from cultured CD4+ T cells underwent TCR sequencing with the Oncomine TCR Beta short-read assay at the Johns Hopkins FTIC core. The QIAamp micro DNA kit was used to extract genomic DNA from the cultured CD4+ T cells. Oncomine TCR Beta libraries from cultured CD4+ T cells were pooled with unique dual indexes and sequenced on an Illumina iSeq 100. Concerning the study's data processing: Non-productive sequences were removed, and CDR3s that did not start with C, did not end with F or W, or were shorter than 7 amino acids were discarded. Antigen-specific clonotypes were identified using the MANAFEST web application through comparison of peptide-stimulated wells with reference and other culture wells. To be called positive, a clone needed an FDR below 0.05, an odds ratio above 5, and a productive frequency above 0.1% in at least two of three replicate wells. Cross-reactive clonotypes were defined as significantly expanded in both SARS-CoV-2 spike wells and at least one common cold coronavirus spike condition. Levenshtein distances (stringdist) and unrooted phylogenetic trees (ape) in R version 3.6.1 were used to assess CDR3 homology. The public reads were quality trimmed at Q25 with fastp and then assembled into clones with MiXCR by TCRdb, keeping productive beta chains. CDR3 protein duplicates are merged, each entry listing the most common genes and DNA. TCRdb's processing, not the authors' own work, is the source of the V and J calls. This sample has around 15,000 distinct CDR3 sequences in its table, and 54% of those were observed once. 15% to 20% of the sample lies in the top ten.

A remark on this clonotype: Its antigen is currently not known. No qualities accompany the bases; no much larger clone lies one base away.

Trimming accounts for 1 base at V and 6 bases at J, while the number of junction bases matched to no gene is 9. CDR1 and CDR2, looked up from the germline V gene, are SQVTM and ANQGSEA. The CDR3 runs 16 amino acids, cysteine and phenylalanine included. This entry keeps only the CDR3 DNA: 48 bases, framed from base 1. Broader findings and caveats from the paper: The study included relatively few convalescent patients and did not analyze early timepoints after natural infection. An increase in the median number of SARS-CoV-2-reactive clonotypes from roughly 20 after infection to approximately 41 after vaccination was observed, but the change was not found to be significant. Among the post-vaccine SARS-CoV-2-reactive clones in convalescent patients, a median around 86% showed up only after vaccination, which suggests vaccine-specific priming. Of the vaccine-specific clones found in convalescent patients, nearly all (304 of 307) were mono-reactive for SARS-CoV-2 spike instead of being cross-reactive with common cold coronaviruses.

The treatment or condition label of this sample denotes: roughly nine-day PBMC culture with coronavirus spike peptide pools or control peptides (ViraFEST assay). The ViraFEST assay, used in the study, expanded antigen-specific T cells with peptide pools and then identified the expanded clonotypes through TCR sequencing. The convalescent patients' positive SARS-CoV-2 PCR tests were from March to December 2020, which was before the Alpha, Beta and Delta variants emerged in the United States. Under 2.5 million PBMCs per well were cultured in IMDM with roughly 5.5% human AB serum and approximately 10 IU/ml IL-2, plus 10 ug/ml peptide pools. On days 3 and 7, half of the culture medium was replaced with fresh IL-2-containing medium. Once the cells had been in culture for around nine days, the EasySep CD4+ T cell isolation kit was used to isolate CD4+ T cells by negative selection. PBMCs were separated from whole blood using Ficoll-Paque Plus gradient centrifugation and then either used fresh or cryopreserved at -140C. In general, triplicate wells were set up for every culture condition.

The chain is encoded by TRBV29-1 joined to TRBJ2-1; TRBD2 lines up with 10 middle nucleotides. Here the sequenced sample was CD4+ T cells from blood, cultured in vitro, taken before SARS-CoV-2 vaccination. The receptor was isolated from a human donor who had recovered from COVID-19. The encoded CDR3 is CSVEVRAGGPSNEQFF. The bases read TGCAGCGTTGAAGTGAGAGCGGGAGGGCCGTCCAATGAGCAGTTCTTC.